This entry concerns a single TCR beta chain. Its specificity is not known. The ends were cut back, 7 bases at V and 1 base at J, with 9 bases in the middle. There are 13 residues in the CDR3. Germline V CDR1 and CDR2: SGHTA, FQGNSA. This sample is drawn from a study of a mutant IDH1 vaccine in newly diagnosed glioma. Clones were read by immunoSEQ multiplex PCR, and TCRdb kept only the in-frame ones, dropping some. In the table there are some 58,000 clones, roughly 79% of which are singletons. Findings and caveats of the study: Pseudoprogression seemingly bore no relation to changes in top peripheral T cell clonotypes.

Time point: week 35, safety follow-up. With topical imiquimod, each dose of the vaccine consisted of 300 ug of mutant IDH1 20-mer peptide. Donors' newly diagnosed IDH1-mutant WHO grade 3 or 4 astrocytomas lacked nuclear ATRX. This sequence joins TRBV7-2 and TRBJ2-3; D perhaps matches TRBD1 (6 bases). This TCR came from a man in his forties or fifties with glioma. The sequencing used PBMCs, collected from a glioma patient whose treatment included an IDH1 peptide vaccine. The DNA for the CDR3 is TGTGCCAGCAATCCAGGGGGCACAGATACGCAGTATTTT. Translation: CASNPGGTDTQYF.